This T cell receptor (beta chain) was documented in a study of Graves' ophthalmopathy and Graves' hyperthyroidism. Study details: Specimen type is peripheral blood, obtained at initial diagnosis before any treatment.

CDR1 and CDR2 (germline): ENHRY, SYGVKD. Trimming removed 4 bases at V and 5 bases at J, with 15 bases between. This CDR3 comprises 14 residues. TCR beta CDR3 regions were amplified from RNA transcripts. After a first-round RT-PCR with HTBI primers, a second-round multiplex PCR was run. TCRdb reprocessed the multiplex PCR reads with MiXCR, giving one entry per CDR3 protein. The sample includes 400,000 or so distinct CDR3 sequences, 15% of them seen just once. This clonotype occurred many times. This receptor was obtained from a woman under 30 with stable Graves' hyperthyroidism. The source material was peripheral blood. The chain couples TRBV10-3 to TRBJ2-7; D is unclear. CDR3 DNA: TGTGCCATCAGTGGCGGACCCACTGGCCACGAGCAGTACTTC. This gives the protein CAISGGPTGHEQYF.